This TCR beta chain was captured in a study of Tregs in tolerant kidney transplant recipients. CDR1 WSHSY and CDR2 SAAADI come from the germline V gene. CDR3 length: 12 amino acids. V was cut by 4 bases and J by 7 bases, with 7 bases left in between. Mixed chimerism was transient after nonmyeloablative marrow transplants from related graft donors. Assay: immunoSEQ multiplex PCR; the TCRdb copy retains only in-frame clones and omits some. The sample has about 64,000 clones, approximately 87% seen once. Specimen: CD4+ T cells from blood (PBMCs), collected 6 months after the transplant. This chain joins TRBV10-2 and TRBJ2-2; D not resolved. The receptor's source is a human patient who received a combined kidney and bone marrow transplant. Some of the T cells may derive from the graft donor. CDR3 DNA sequence: TGCGCCAGCAGTGCGCTAGGCGGGGAGCTGTTTTTT. Amino acids: CASSALGGELFF.